Listed here are 30 T cell receptor beta chains from one sample, sequenced in a study of cytomegalovirus exposure and HLA in healthy donors. This PCR relied on a set of 60 Vbeta primers and 13 Jbeta primers. Assay used: immunoSEQ multiplex PCR; TCRdb lists only in-frame clones, some missing. This table holds just under 70,000 clones, around four fifths found once. What was sequenced was PBMCs. These receptors were obtained from a human donor in good health.

The chain recombines TRBV5-6 with TRBJ2-7; TRBD2 is a possible D gene (5 bases). The germline CDR1 and CDR2 sequences are SGHDT and YYEEEE. The V and J ends lost 0 bases and 1 base respectively, with 11 bases between them. This CDR3 spans 15 amino acids. This CDR3 reads CASSLDPRESYEQYF. The CDR3 nucleotides are TGTGCCAGCAGCTTGGATCCAAGGGAGTCCTACGAGCAGTACTTC.

The chain carries TRBV19 and TRBJ2-3; 10 nucleotides line up with TRBD2. The germline V gene has CDR1 LNHDA and CDR2 SQIVND (reference sequence). The length of the CDR3 is 17 residues. The V gene end was trimmed by 6 bases and the J gene end by 0 bases; junction bases not matched to a gene: 9. CDR3: CASSRLPSGGSTDTQYF. DNA of the CDR3: TGTGCCAGTAGCAGATTACCTAGCGGGGGCAGCACAGATACGCAGTATTTT.

The genes are TRBV19 and TRBJ1-4; the D gene is possibly TRBD1 (6 bases). The CDR3 extends over 14 amino acids. The germline gives CDR1 LNHDA, CDR2 SQIVND (reference sequence). V lost 5 bases and J lost 7, with 14 bases in between. CDR3 DNA: TGTGCCAGTAGTCAACAGGGAATAGGTGAAAAACTGTTTTTT. Amino acid sequence: CASSQQGIGEKLFF.

The chain joins TRBV18 to TRBJ2-3, with D maybe TRBD2 (6 bases). CDR1 and CDR2 from the germline V gene are KGHSH and LQKENI. Trimming took 1 base from V and 0 from J, leaving 11 bases between them. This CDR3 region has 16 residues. CDR3 amino acids: CASSPRGLPSTDTQYF. The DNA for the CDR3 is TGTGCCAGCTCACCACGTGGACTACCCAGCACAGATACGCAGTATTTT.

This clone was picked up one time. The sample has other DNA sequences that encode this CDR3 too. The V gene is TRBV5-4, the J gene TRBJ1-2, with D possibly TRBD1 on 5 matching bases. V shed 0 bases and J shed 4 bases, with 13 bases lying between them. The CDR3 totals 15 residues. CDR1 is SGHNT and CDR2 is YYREEE in the germline V gene (reference sequence). CDR3 region: CASSLVQGRGYGYTF. The CDR3 region has the DNA TGTGCCAGCAGCTTGGTTCAGGGTAGAGGCTATGGCTACACCTTC.

The rearrangement joins TRBV19 to TRBJ1-2; 7 nucleotides agree with TRBD1. The CDR3 runs to 14 residues. Per germline, CDR1 LNHDA and CDR2 SQIVND (reference sequence). The V gene end was trimmed by 3 bases and the J gene end by 4 bases; junction bases not matched to a gene: 5. This CDR3 reads CASSIGTARYGYTF. The CDR3 nucleotides are TGTGCCAGTAGTATCGGGACAGCCCGCTATGGCTACACCTTC. The full variable domain, with the rest looked up from reference TRBV19 and TRBJ1-2, is DGGITQSPKYLFRKEGQNVTLSCEQNLNHDAMYWYRQDPGQGLRLIYYSQIVNDFQKGDIAEGYSVSREKKESFPLTVTSAQKNPTAFYLCASSIGTARYGYTFGSGTRLTVV.

The CDR3 nucleotides are TGTGCCAGCAGCTTAGAAGGGGGTGGGACAGGGAGCTCCTACGAGCAGTACTTC. This translates into CASSLEGGGTGSSYEQYF. This chain joins TRBV7-9 and TRBJ2-7, with TRBD1 matching over 9 bases. Germline V gene data show CDR1 as SEHNR and CDR2 as FQNEAQ (reference sequence). Trimming cost V 1 base and J 0 bases; bases outside gene matches: 10. The length of the CDR3 is 18 residues. Filled out from reference TRBV7-9 and TRBJ2-7, the complete variable domain reads DTGVSQNPRHKITKRGQNVTFRCDPISEHNRLYWYRQTLGQGPEFLTYFQNEAQLEKSRLLSDRFSAERPKGSFSTLEIQRTEQGDSAMYLCASSLEGGGTGSSYEQYFGPGTRLTVT.

The chain couples TRBV6-6 to TRBJ2-7, with TRBD1 identical over 9 bases. Germline V gene data show CDR1 as MNHNY and CDR2 as SVGAGI (reference sequence). The ends lost 7 bases at V and 6 bases at J; junction bases unmatched: 13. This CDR3 is built from 15 residues. CDR3 bases: TGTGCCAGCAAACTAAGTCGGACAGGGGACAGCGAGCAGTACTTC. Its translation: CASKLSRTGDSEQYF.

The chain joins TRBV7-2 to TRBJ1-5; tentatively, D is TRBD1 (5 bases). The V gene lost 5 bases and the J gene lost 5 bases, with 16 bases spanning the gap. The CDR3 loop spans 15 amino acids. Looked up from germline, CDR1 is SGHTA and CDR2 is FQGNSA. DNA for the CDR3: TGTGCCAGCAGCACGACAGCTAGTACTGATCAGCCCCAGCATTTT. Protein: CASSTTASTDQPQHF.

J is TRBJ2-3 and V is TRBV2; the match to TRBD2 covers 10 bases. Germline values: CDR1 SNHLY, CDR2 FYNNEI. The CDR3 spans 15 residues. V lost 9 bases to trimming and J lost 4 bases; unmatched junction nucleotides: 10. CDR3 residues: CARRGGSGGADTQYF. DNA of the CDR3: TGTGCCAGGAGGGGTGGGAGCGGGGGGGCAGATACGCAGTATTTT.

This clone was found a few times. The J gene is TRBJ1-1, the V gene TRBV5-6, with TRBD1 identical over 9 bases. J gave up 4 bases and V 4 bases, and 2 bases lay outside the gene matches. The CDR3 spans 13 residues. CDR1 is SGHDT and CDR2 is YYEEEE in the germline V gene. The CDR3 nucleotides read TGTGCCAGCAGCATGGACAGGGGCACTGAAGCTTTCTTT. This gives the protein CASSMDRGTEAFF.

This clone showed up just once. The chain recombines TRBV14 with TRBJ1-1, with a possible D match to TRBD1 (6 bases). The V gene's germline CDR1 is SGHDN and CDR2 FVKESK. Trimming left V 5 bases short and J 8 bases short, with 9 bases between. The CDR3 has 11 amino acids. The CDR3 sequence: CASSYDREAFF. The CDR3 DNA sequence: TGTGCCAGCAGCTATGACAGGGAAGCTTTCTTT.

This clone was counted a few times. The J gene is TRBJ2-7, the V gene TRBV29-1; possibly TRBD2 for D (6 bases). Trimming stripped 6 bases from V and 4 bases from J, with 13 bases between. This CDR3 comprises 12 residues. Germline CDR1 reads SQVTM; CDR2 reads ANQGSEA. CDR3 DNA: TGCAGCGTCCTGACCGGGAGATACGAGCAGTACTTC. Its translation is CSVLTGRYEQYF.

V is TRBV5-1 and J is TRBJ1-1; the D is unclear. The CDR3 runs to 13 residues. The V end lost 2 bases, the J end lost 3 bases, and 8 bases lay between the germline ends. Looked up from germline, CDR1 is SGHRS and CDR2 is YFSETQ. CDR3 loop: CASSFNRDTEAFF. CDR3 bases: TGCGCCAGCAGCTTCAACAGAGACACTGAAGCTTTCTTT.

This clone was seen a single time. V usage is TRBV27 and J usage is TRBJ2-3; TRBD2 matches 8 bases. The CDR3 consists of 19 residues. Losses at the gene ends were 2 bases for V and 1 base for J; bases not matched to a gene: 14. Germline CDR1 reads MNHEY; CDR2 reads SMNVEV (reference sequence). CDR3 region: CASSLRGTRHLSGTDTQYF. Here the CDR3 DNA reads TGTGCCAGCAGTTTACGCGGGACTAGGCACTTATCCGGCACAGATACGCAGTATTTT.

V and J are TRBV19 and TRBJ2-5; possibly TRBD2 for D (5 bases). The CDR3 spans 16 residues. The germline V and J ends were trimmed by 3 bases and 7 bases, with 21 bases remaining between them. Germline V gives CDR1 LNHDA, CDR2 SQIVND (reference sequence). CDR3 sequence: CASSMSAGLPPGTQYF. The CDR3 DNA follows: TGTGCCAGTAGTATGAGTGCCGGACTTCCTCCAGGGACCCAGTACTTC.

Regarding this clone: One end of the junction varies from germline; a read error may be responsible. This chain uses TRBV7-2 with TRBJ1-2; D might be TRBD1 (5 bases). Germline V gives CDR1 SGHTA, CDR2 FQGNSA. This CDR3 spans 15 amino acids. Here the CDR3 reads CASSLSQGPIYGYPF. The CDR3 DNA sequence: TGTGCCAGCAGCTTATCGCAGGGCCCTATCTATGGCTACCCCTTC.

V gene TRBV19 combines with J gene TRBJ2-7, with 14 bases that match TRBD2. Per germline, CDR1 LNHDA and CDR2 SQIVND (reference sequence). This CDR3 contains 15 residues. Trimming at V came to 5 bases and at J to 4 bases, leaving 4 bases not matched to a gene. The CDR3 sequence: CASSPGTSGGYEQYF. CDR3 DNA sequence: TGTGCCAGTAGTCCAGGGACTAGCGGGGGTTACGAGCAGTACTTC.

The chain has TRBV19 and TRBJ1-6, with D possibly matching TRBD1 (6 bases). Germline V gene data show CDR1 as LNHDA and CDR2 as SQIVND (reference sequence). Trimming removed 2 bases from V and 7 bases from J, with 9 bases in between. CDR3 length: 14 amino acids. CDR3 amino acids: CASSIQGMNSPLHF. DNA for the CDR3: TGTGCCAGTAGTATACAGGGGATGAATTCACCCCTCCACTTT.

V and J are TRBV2 and TRBJ1-2, with TRBD1 matching over 10 bases. Unmatched junction bases numbered 5, after V lost 6 bases and J lost 4 bases. Germline V CDR1 and CDR2: SNHLY, FYNNEI. The CDR3 extends over 14 amino acids. The CDR3 here is CASSRDRGSYGYTF. For the CDR3, the DNA is TGTGCCAGCAGCCGGGACAGGGGTTCCTATGGCTACACCTTC.

The gene calls are TRBV27 and TRBJ1-4; no definite D call. The CDR3 contains 17 residues. Germline V gene lookup returns CDR1 MNHEY and CDR2 SMNVEV (reference sequence). V was trimmed by 0 bases and J by 5 bases, leaving 16 bases between them. Written as DNA, the CDR3 is TGTGCCAGCAGTTTATCGAACGTGGGAGGTGGGAATGAAAAACTGTTTTTT. Its translation is CASSLSNVGGGNEKLFF.

The CDR3 nucleotides are TGCAGCGTTGAACAGATACTAGCGAACCAAGAGACCCAGTACTTC. Translating it yields CSVEQILANQETQYF. The chain employs TRBV29-1 and TRBJ2-5, with TRBD2 matching 7 bases. Germline values: CDR1 SQVTM, CDR2 ANQGSEA. With 2 bases clipped from V and 0 bases from J, the junction kept 6 bases outside the gene matches. The CDR3 has 15 residues.

The chain joins TRBV9 to TRBJ1-6, with D uncertain. The CDR3 totals 14 residues. Trimming took off 3 bases at V and 5 bases at J, with 9 bases between the two ends. In germline, CDR1 is SGDLS, CDR2 YYNGEE. The CDR3, as DNA: TGTGCCAGCAGCGAGAACATGGATAATTCACCCCTCCACTTT. Amino acid sequence: CASSENMDNSPLHF. Looking up the rest from reference TRBV9 and TRBJ1-6 gives the full variable domain: DSGVTQTPKHLITATGQRVTLRCSPRSGDLSVYWYQQSLDQGLQFLIQYYNGEERAKGNILERFSAQQFPDLHSELNLSSLELGDSALYFCASSENMDNSPLHFGNGTRLTVT.

This clone has only a few counts. J is TRBJ1-6 and V is TRBV7-8; D uncertain. Germline V gene lookup returns CDR1 SGHVS and CDR2 FQNEAQ. This CDR3 region has 16 residues. Trimming pared 5 bases from V and 7 bases from J, leaving 18 bases between. CDR3 amino acids: CASSPQALVSNSPLHF. The CDR3 DNA sequence: TGTGCCAGCAGCCCCCAAGCACTCGTTTCCAATTCACCCCTCCACTTT.

This clone appeared a few times. The chain recombines TRBV29-1 with TRBJ2-1; TRBD1 is a possible D gene (5 bases). Germline CDR1 reads SQVTM; CDR2 reads ANQGSEA. Trimming took 6 bases from V and 6 from J, leaving 18 bases between them. This CDR3 is built from 14 residues. CDR3: CSVRTILNSNEQFF. The DNA for the CDR3 is TGCAGCGTCCGGACAATATTGAATAGCAATGAGCAGTTCTTC.

On this clone itself: An end of the junction does not agree with germline; a read error may underlie this. The rearrangement joins TRBV27 to TRBJ1-2; perhaps TRBD1 as D (6 bases). Germline V gives CDR1 MNHEY, CDR2 SMNVEV (reference sequence). The CDR3 has 17 amino acids. For the CDR3, the DNA is TGTGCCAGCAGTCCTCAAGGGGGGAGAGGGACTAACTATGGCTACCCCTTC. Encoded protein: CASSPQGGRGTNYGYPF.

V is TRBV5-1 and J is TRBJ1-4; D is possibly TRBD1 (5 bases). The CDR3 runs to 14 residues. V was trimmed by 1 base and J by 5 bases, leaving 9 bases between them. Germline V gene sequence: CDR1 SGHRS, CDR2 YFSETQ. CDR3 sequence reads: CASSLLGLNEKLFF. Written as DNA, the CDR3 is TGCGCCAGCAGCTTGCTGGGGCTGAATGAAAAACTGTTTTTT.

This clone was recorded only once. The chain uses TRBV11-2 and TRBJ1-2, with a possible D match to TRBD1 (5 bases). Trimming shortened V by 1 base and J by 3 bases, and 15 bases separated the two germline ends. Germline V gives CDR1 SGHAT, CDR2 FQNNGV. CDR3 length: 16 residues. In nucleotides, the CDR3 is TGTGCCAGCAGCTTAGGCGGGGGGGGGTCGGACTATGGCTACACCTTC. Protein: CASSLGGGGSDYGYTF.

The gene calls are TRBV14 and TRBJ2-3; possible D gene TRBD2, 6 bases. Germline V gene data show CDR1 as SGHDN and CDR2 as FVKESK. CDR3 length: 17 residues. V lost 0 bases and J lost 4, with 17 bases in between. For the CDR3, the DNA is TGTGCCAGCAGCCAAGATCAAACTAGCCGGCGCGCAGATACGCAGTATTTT. It is translated as CASSQDQTSRRADTQYF.

The chain links TRBV13 to TRBJ1-6; 7 positions match TRBD1. Germline trimming cut 11 bases from V and 7 bases from J; bases unmatched to any gene: 5. This CDR3 spans 12 amino acids. Looked up from germline, CDR1 is PRHDT and CDR2 is FYEKMQ (reference sequence). CDR3 sequence: CASGTANSPLHF. DNA of the CDR3: TGTGCCTCCGGGACAGCGAATTCACCCCTCCACTTT.